Listed below are T cell receptor beta chains from one sample, sequenced in a study of blood T cell repertoires in COVID-19. Data came from immunoSEQ multiplex PCR; TCRdb stores just in-frame clones and leaves some out. Of about 280,000 clones in the sample, around 90% were seen once. Sequencing input: peripheral blood. The receptor set was obtained from a young man with active or convalescent COVID-19. The CDR3 runs from the conserved cysteine through the conserved F or W. D genes are given only for firm matches. Clone size is stated in some rows and not others, as once, few, many or a class when expanded.

NA TRBJ2-7 TRBV7-2 NA CASSLVGGASSYEQYF TGTGCCAGCAGCTTAGTTGGAGGGGCCAGCTCCTACGAGCAGTACTTC
NA TRBJ2-2 TRBV5-1 NA CASSLDRGANTGELFF TGCGCCAGCAGCTTGGATAGGGGCGCGAACACCGGGGAGCTGTTTTTT
NA TRBJ1-2 TRBV4-3 TRBD1 CASSQDFMTGPGYTF TGCGCCAGCAGCCAAGATTTTATGACAGGGCCTGGCTACACCTTC
NA TRBJ1-3 TRBV6-2/TRBV6-3 NA CASSRQRIGGNTIYF TGTGCCAGCAGTCGACAGAGAATCGGGGGAAACACCATATATTTT
once TRBJ1-5 TRBV25-1 NA CATGRGAANQPQHF TGTGCCACCGGGCGGGGGGCAGCGAATCAGCCCCAGCATTTT
once TRBJ2-2 TRBV7-8 TRBD2 CASSLGGSGELFF TGTGCCAGCAGCTTGGGAGGGTCCGGGGAGCTGTTTTTT
NA TRBJ2-1 TRBV5-1 NA CASSLGSGHVPYNEQFF TGCGCCAGCAGCTTGGGGTCAGGGCATGTGCCCTACAATGAGCAGTTCTTC
NA TRBJ2-3 TRBV5-1 NA CASSLASRLGGTDTQYF TGCGCCAGCAGCTTGGCCTCTAGGCTCGGGGGCACAGATACGCAGTATTTT
NA TRBJ1-6 TRBV7-3 TRBD1 CASSLGTGDSPLHF TGTGCCAGCAGCTTAGGGACAGGGGATTCACCCCTCCACTTT
NA TRBJ1-2 TRBV28 NA CASSLRGRPFYGYTF TGTGCCAGCAGTTTAAGGGGCAGGCCGTTCTATGGCTACACCTTC
NA TRBJ2-3 TRBV4-3 NA CASSQAGTDTQYF TGCGCCAGCAGCCAAGCGGGGACAGATACGCAGTATTTT
NA TRBJ1-5 TRBV5-6 TRBD1 CASSAIRDRVGQAQHF TGTGCCAGCAGCGCAATCCGGGACAGGGTGGGGCAGGCCCAGCATTTT
NA TRBJ2-1 TRBV6-4 TRBD1 CASSKSNPGQGVYEQFF TGTGCCAGCAGTAAGTCAAATCCGGGACAGGGGGTTTATGAGCAGTTCTTC
NA TRBJ1-4 TRBV7-9 NA CASSLVQTNEKLFF TGTGCCAGCAGCTTAGTACAAACTAATGAAAAACTGTTTTTT
NA TRBJ2-7 TRBV19 NA CASARSGQYSYEQYF TGTGCCAGTGCCCGCTCCGGACAGTACTCCTACGAGCAGTACTTC
NA TRBJ1-1 TRBV5-4 TRBD1 CASSKRTGGGSTEAFF TGTGCCAGCAGCAAACGGACAGGGGGAGGGAGCACTGAAGCTTTCTTT
NA TRBJ1-3 TRBV4-1 NA CASSPSLERISGNTIYF TGCGCCAGCAGCCCCTCCCTGGAGCGGATTTCTGGAAACACCATATATTTT
NA TRBJ2-1 TRBV4-1 NA CASSPPAGSYNEQFF TGCGCCAGCAGCCCCCCGGCAGGCTCCTACAATGAGCAGTTCTTC
once TRBJ2-7 TRBV27 TRBD2 CASSYTAGGSYEQYF TGTGCCAGCAGTTACACAGCGGGGGGTTCCTACGAGCAGTACTTC
NA TRBJ2-1 TRBV4-1 NA CASSRQGLLNEQFF TGCGCCAGCAGCCGCCAGGGACTCCTCAATGAGCAGTTCTTC
NA TRBJ1-4 TRBV5-6 TRBD1 CASSTQGEKLFF TGTGCCAGCAGTACACAGGGGGAAAAACTGTTTTTT
NA TRBJ1-2 TRBV4-1 NA CASSPAGGGNYGYTF TGCGCCAGCAGCCCTGCCGGGGGTGGAAACTATGGCTACACCTTC
NA TRBJ2-7 TRBV14 TRBD1 CASSRGGTGSTYEQYF TGTGCCAGCAGCCGGGGAGGGACAGGGTCTACCTACGAGCAGTACTTC
NA TRBJ1-2 TRBV20-1 NA CSARVPQGYTF TGCAGTGCTAGAGTCCCCCAGGGCTACACCTTC
NA TRBJ2-3 TRBV6-1 NA CASSDEHTDTQYF TGTGCCAGCAGTGATGAGCACACAGATACGCAGTATTTT
once TRBJ2-7 TRBV15 NA CATSRTGTYEQYF TGTGCCACCAGCAGAACAGGGACCTACGAGCAGTACTTC
NA TRBJ2-1 TRBV10-1 NA CASSDYKEPAYNEQFF TGCGCCAGCAGTGATTATAAGGAGCCGGCCTACAATGAGCAGTTCTTC
NA TRBJ1-2 TRBV13 NA CASYAGATNYGYTF TGTGCCAGCTATGCGGGGGCTACTAACTATGGCTACACCTTC
NA TRBJ2-2 TRBV14 NA CASSQDNAGELFF TGTGCCAGCAGCCAAGATAACGCGGGGGAGCTGTTTTTT
NA TRBJ1-6 TRBV9 NA CASSVDPGLDSPLHF TGTGCCAGCAGCGTAGACCCGGGTTTGGATTCACCCCTCCACTTT
once TRBJ2-1 TRBV9 TRBD2 CASSLRLAGGNNEQFF TGTGCCAGCAGCCTCAGACTAGCGGGGGGGAACAATGAGCAGTTCTTC
NA TRBJ1-2 TRBV10-3 NA CAILRGETTSTNYGYTF TGTGCCATCCTTCGGGGGGAGACCACGTCAACTAACTATGGCTACACCTTC
NA TRBJ2-3 TRBV10-3 TRBD1 CAAGAGGGADTQYF TGTGCTGCCGGGGCAGGGGGTGGAGCAGATACGCAGTATTTT
NA TRBJ1-5 TRBV19 NA CASRAGGYSNQPQHF TGTGCCAGTAGGGCGGGGGGGTATAGCAATCAGCCCCAGCATTTT
once TRBJ2-7 TRBV5-1 TRBD1 CASSLRTGDHEQYF TGCGCCAGCAGCCTAAGGACAGGGGACCACGAGCAGTACTTC
once TRBJ1-2 TRBV6-5 NA CASTSGGVNYGYTF TGTGCCAGCACCTCGGGGGGAGTAAACTATGGCTACACCTTC
NA TRBJ2-7 TRBV5-1 NA CASSLVQTYEQYF TGCGCCAGCAGCTTGGTTCAGACCTACGAGCAGTACTTC
NA TRBJ2-4 TRBV6-2/TRBV6-3 TRBD1 CASSYDRQGDAKNIQYF TGTGCCAGCAGTTACGACCGACAGGGGGACGCCAAAAACATTCAGTACTTC
NA TRBJ2-2 TRBV4-2 TRBD2 CASSQGGGTGELFF TGTGCCAGCAGCCAAGGCGGGGGCACCGGGGAGCTGTTTTTT
NA TRBJ2-3 TRBV4-1 NA CASSQAPSWGDTQYF TGCGCCAGCAGCCAAGCTCCTTCCTGGGGCGATACGCAGTATTTT
NA TRBJ1-1 TRBV29-1 TRBD1 CSVPGQGEYF TGCAGCGTTCCGGGACAGGGTGAATACTTT
NA TRBJ1-6 TRBV10-2 NA CASSESGQRVNSPLHF TGCGCCAGCAGTGAGTCCGGACAGAGAGTTAATTCACCCCTCCACTTT
NA TRBJ2-1 TRBV7-9 NA CASSLGGGLLEQFF TGTGCCAGCAGCTTAGGCGGGGGCCTTCTTGAGCAGTTCTTC
NA TRBJ1-1 TRBV9 NA CASSASSGVMNTEAFF TGTGCCAGCAGCGCATCTTCAGGGGTTATGAACACTGAAGCTTTCTTT
NA TRBJ1-4 TRBV7-9 NA CASTQGVGGRNEKLFF TGTGCCAGCACCCAAGGGGTCGGGGGGAGGAATGAAAAACTGTTTTTT
NA TRBJ2-7 TRBV5-1 NA CASSLGGASEQYF TGCGCCAGCAGCCTTGGGGGGGCAAGTGAGCAGTACTTC
NA TRBJ2-7 TRBV7-8 NA CASSFTGFEQYF TGTGCCAGCAGCTTTACAGGGTTCGAGCAGTACTTC
NA TRBJ2-3 TRBV7-9 NA CASSPPRAGIQFTDTQYF TGTGCCAGCAGCCCTCCCCGTGCAGGGATCCAGTTCACAGATACGCAGTATTTT
once TRBJ1-1 TRBV2 TRBD1 CASLRLKRPTGPSSEAFF TGTGCCAGTCTAAGGCTAAAAAGGCCGACAGGGCCGAGCTCTGAAGCTTTCTTT
NA TRBJ2-1 TRBV4-2 TRBD2 CASSQEPSGLAGYNEQFF TGTGCCAGCAGCCAAGAGCCCTCGGGGCTAGCGGGGTACAATGAGCAGTTCTTC
NA TRBJ2-7 TRBV6-1 NA CASSEGAPADSYEQYF TGTGCCAGCAGTGAAGGAGCCCCTGCCGACTCCTACGAGCAGTACTTC
NA TRBJ2-1 TRBV3-1/TRBV3-2 TRBD1 CASSQTIYRGDEQFF TGTGCCAGCAGCCAGACGATTTACAGGGGGGATGAGCAGTTCTTC
once TRBJ1-2 TRBV27 TRBD1 CASRDIQGNYGYTF TGTGCCAGCAGAGATATACAGGGGAACTATGGCTACACCTTC
NA TRBJ2-3 TRBV6-6 NA CASSPYGMGMDDSDTQYF TGTGCCAGCAGTCCATACGGGATGGGGATGGATGACTCAGATACGCAGTATTTT
NA TRBJ2-7 TRBV9 TRBD1 CASSPGTGETYEQYF TGTGCCAGCAGCCCCGGGACAGGGGAAACCTACGAGCAGTACTTC
NA TRBJ1-1 TRBV18 NA CASSPEFGNTEAFF TGTGCCAGCTCACCAGAGTTCGGTAACACTGAAGCTTTCTTT